The sequence of this T cell receptor (beta chain) was determined in a study of T cells in Graves' hyperthyroidism and ophthalmopathy. Only a few counts were recorded for this clonotype. A Clinical Activity Score of at least 3, a NOSPECS grade of at least 4 and a duration under 3 months were recorded in the ophthalmopathy patients. Germline V gene lookup returns CDR1 SEHNR and CDR2 FQNEAQ (reference sequence). The V and J ends lost 2 bases and 4 bases respectively, with 9 bases between them. The CDR3 runs 14 residues. Amplification of TCR beta CDR3 regions used RNA as the template. TCR CDR3 underwent first-round RT-PCR with the HTBI primer set. TCRdb fed the multiplex PCR reads into MiXCR, producing one record per CDR3 protein. Seen here are 250,000 to 400,000 distinct CDR3 sequences, roughly 15% observed once, and the top ten hold around 32%.

Sequencing was done on a sample of blood. The receptor was isolated from a woman between 35 and 50 years old with Graves' ophthalmopathy. V is TRBV7-9 and J is TRBJ1-5; D is uncertain. The CDR3 DNA reads TGTGCCAGCAGCTTACTCAGCCAAAATCAGCCCCAGCATTTT. Translated: CASSLLSQNQPQHF.